The 10 T cell receptor beta chains below were found in one sample sequenced in a study of control samples from healthy donors and cancer patients. Data came from immunoSEQ multiplex PCR; TCRdb stores just in-frame clones and leaves some out. The sample includes over 100,000 clones, around 88% of them seen just once. The sequencing sample was made of blood. All receptors derive from a man between 35 and 55 years old in good health.

V and J are TRBV7-2 and TRBJ2-7, with D perhaps matching TRBD1 (7 bases). Germline assignment: CDR1 SGHTA and CDR2 FQGNSA. The CDR3 contains 13 residues. Trimming took off 5 bases at V and 6 bases at J, with 14 bases between the two ends. As DNA, the CDR3 is TGTGCCAGCAGCGGAGGGGGCTGGGCCGAGCAGTACTTC. Protein product: CASSGGGWAEQYF.

V is TRBV19 and J is TRBJ1-2, with D possibly TRBD1 on 6 matching bases. Between the trimmed V and J ends, which lost 5 bases and 3 bases, there was a span of 13 bases. The germline CDR1 and CDR2 sequences are LNHDA and SQIVND (reference sequence). CDR3 length equals 14 residues. CDR3 loop: CASSPRAGDYGYTF. CDR3 nucleotides: TGTGCCAGTAGTCCCCGGGCAGGGGACTATGGCTACACCTTC.

The chain recombines TRBV2 with TRBJ2-2, with D tentatively TRBD1 (5 bases). The V gene lost 4 bases and the J gene lost 6 bases, with 15 bases spanning the gap. The CDR3 consists of 15 residues. Germline V gene lookup returns CDR1 SNHLY and CDR2 FYNNEI. CDR3 loop: CASSVNPSGPGELFF. As DNA, the CDR3 is TGTGCCAGCAGTGTAAACCCTTCAGGGCCCGGGGAGCTGTTTTTT.

The V gene is TRBV2, the J gene TRBJ2-1; 8 bases fit TRBD1. Germline V CDR1 and CDR2: SNHLY, FYNNEI. The V and J ends lost 6 bases and 7 bases, in that order; junction bases with no gene match: 11. The length of the CDR3 is 15 residues. The CDR3 loop is CASSIDRGRKNEQFF. The CDR3 DNA reads as TGTGCCAGCAGCATAGACAGGGGCCGTAAAAATGAGCAGTTCTTC.

The J gene is TRBJ2-7, the V gene TRBV15; D call uncertain. Germline CDR1 LNHNV, CDR2 YYDKDF (reference sequence). V was cut by 0 bases and J by 0 bases, with 9 bases left in between. The CDR3 totals 15 residues. CDR3 sequence: CATSRDPASSYEQYF. CDR3 coding DNA: TGTGCCACCAGCAGAGATCCAGCCAGCTCCTACGAGCAGTACTTC.

The DNA for the CDR3 is TGTGCCAGCAAAGAACAGGAAAATTCACCCCTCCACTTT. Translated: CASKEQENSPLHF. This chain connects TRBV6-4 to TRBJ1-6, with D perhaps TRBD1 (5 bases). CDR1 and CDR2 from the germline V gene are MRHNA and SNTAGT. Trimming stripped 7 bases from V and 7 bases from J, with 11 bases between. The CDR3 sequence is 13 residues long.

About this clone itself: Within the sample, other DNA sequences also encode this same CDR3. The chain has TRBV2 and TRBJ1-5; 10 bases fit TRBD1. V lost 6 bases to trimming and J lost 2 bases; unmatched junction nucleotides: 4. This CDR3 is 15 amino acids long. Germline V gives CDR1 SNHLY, CDR2 FYNNEI. The CDR3 DNA sequence: TGTGCCAGCAGCGGCGGGACAGGGGGCAATCAGCCCCAGCATTTT. As protein: CASSGGTGGNQPQHF.

Here the CDR3 reads CASSTTGSGELFF. The CDR3, as DNA: TGTGCCAGCTCAACAACAGGGTCCGGGGAGCTGTTTTTT. This chain joins TRBV18 and TRBJ2-2, with D possibly matching TRBD1 (6 bases). Germline V gene data show CDR1 as KGHSH and CDR2 as LQKENI. The CDR3 has 13 residues. The V end lost 5 bases, the J end lost 6 bases, and 10 bases lay between the germline ends.

V gene TRBV14 combines with J gene TRBJ1-4, with D maybe TRBD1 (6 bases). The CDR3 has 15 amino acids. Trimming took off 4 bases at V and 8 bases at J, with 17 bases between the two ends. Germline V gene data show CDR1 as SGHDN and CDR2 as FVKESK. The DNA of the CDR3 is TGTGCCAGCAGCCTGAGACAGGCCAAGGGGGAAAAACTGTTTTTT. Encoded protein: CASSLRQAKGEKLFF.

The chain uses TRBV15 and TRBJ2-7; no firm D call. V shed 1 base and J shed 5 bases, with 9 bases lying between them. In germline, CDR1 is LNHNV, CDR2 YYDKDF (reference sequence). CDR3 length: 13 amino acids. The CDR3 region has the DNA TGTGCCACCAGCAGAGTGGGTGGGAACGAGCAGTACTTC. Amino acids: CATSRVGGNEQYF. Variable domain in full (rest from reference TRBV15 and TRBJ2-7): DAMVIQNPRYQVTQFGKPVTLSCSQTLNHNVMYWYQQKSSQAPKLLFHYYDKDFNNEADTPDNFQSRRPNTSFCFLDIRSPGLGDTAMYLCATSRVGGNEQYFGPGTRLTVT.